This passage covers 30 T cell receptor beta chains from one sample sequenced in a study of blood T cells in healthy people across ages. Primers used in a second PCR of roughly 6 to 12 cycles were a sample-barcoded 5' primer and a J-beta primer mix. TCRdb re-analysed the 5' RACE reads in MiXCR, keeping a single row per CDR3 protein. The table has 1.5 million to 2 million distinct CDR3 sequences, roughly 27% seen once; the top ten hold roughly 8%. The sample consisted of blood. The receptors stem from a woman under 40 in good health.

The gene calls are TRBV7-2 and TRBJ1-3, with 8 bases fitting TRBD1. With 2 bases clipped from V and 4 bases from J, the junction kept 4 bases outside the gene matches. The germline CDR1 and CDR2 sequences are SGHTA and FQGNSA. This CDR3 region has 15 residues. Written as DNA, the CDR3 is TGTGCCAGCAGCTTAACAGGGGGGGCCGGAAACACCATATATTTT. Translated, it gives CASSLTGGAGNTIYF.

This clonotype came up a few times. In DNA, the CDR3 is TGCGCCAGCAGCCCCGGTCTACCAGGGGGTAACACCGGGGAGCTGTTTTTT. It codes for CASSPGLPGGNTGELFF. The rearrangement joins TRBV4-3 to TRBJ2-2, with 7 bases that match TRBD1. The CDR3 runs 17 residues. The J segment lost 2 bases and the V segment lost 4 bases, leaving 10 bases of the junction unmatched. Germline V CDR1 and CDR2: LGHNA, YSLEER.

The chain links TRBV6-5 to TRBJ1-1; D remains ambiguous. The CDR3 consists of 14 residues. Trimming left V 4 bases short and J 4 bases short, with 13 bases between. The germline gives CDR1 MNHEY, CDR2 SVGAGI. The chain's CDR3 is CASSWRGGGTEAFF. DNA for the CDR3: TGTGCCAGCAGTTGGCGTGGAGGCGGCACTGAAGCTTTCTTT.

This clonotype was counted ten times or more. The chain employs TRBV12-3 or TRBV12-4 and TRBJ2-1; TRBD2 is a possible D gene (7 bases). CDR3 length equals 13 residues. V shed 7 bases and J shed 3 bases, with 10 bases lying between them. CDR3 amino acids: CASNGGLYNEQFF. The CDR3 bases are TGTGCCAGCAACGGGGGGCTCTACAATGAGCAGTTCTTC.

This clonotype has just a few counts. The CDR3 sequence is CASSSDRGVNTGELFF. The CDR3 DNA follows: TGTGCCAGCAGCTCAGACAGGGGTGTGAACACCGGGGAGCTGTTTTTT. The chain carries TRBV7-3 and TRBJ2-2, with 8 bases matching TRBD1. Trimming at V came to 4 bases and at J to 1 base, leaving 5 bases not matched to a gene. Per the germline V gene, CDR1 is SGHTA and CDR2 is FQGTGA. CDR3 length: 16 amino acids.

This clonotype was picked up a small number of times. The chain couples TRBV28 to TRBJ2-7; 7 bases are a match to TRBD1. This CDR3 is 16 amino acids long. With V trimmed by 4 bases and J by 1 base, 10 bases remained unmatched. CDR1 and CDR2 (germline): MDHEN, SYDVKM. The CDR3 loop reads CASSSTGTEKSYEQYF. The CDR3 DNA follows: TGTGCCAGCAGTTCCACCGGGACAGAAAAATCCTACGAGCAGTACTTC. The whole variable domain, remainder taken from reference TRBV28 and TRBJ2-7, is DVKVTQSSRYLVKRTGEKVFLECVQDMDHENMFWYRQDPGLGLRLIYFSYDVKMKEKGDIPEGYSVSREKKERFSLILESASTNQTSMYLCASSSTGTEKSYEQYFGPGTRLTVT.

CDR3 coding DNA: TGCGCCAGCAACTTACAGGGTTCAGATACGCAGTATTTT. The encoded protein is CASNLQGSDTQYF. The chain recombines TRBV10-2 with TRBJ2-3; possible D gene TRBD1, 6 bases. The V and J ends lost 7 bases and 4 bases respectively, with 12 bases between them. Germline CDR1 reads WSHSY; CDR2 reads SAAADI. The CDR3 extends over 13 amino acids.

There are a few counts of this clonotype. CDR3 sequence (DNA): TGTGCCAGTTCCGGGACAGGGACCCCGGAGACCCAGTACTTC. Translated, it gives CASSGTGTPETQYF. V gene TRBV19 combines with J gene TRBJ2-7; 9 bases fit TRBD1. The DNA end is a closer match to TRBJ2-5, so the J assignment may be wrong. The germline CDR1 and CDR2 sequences are LNHDA and SQIVND (reference sequence). The CDR3 contains 14 residues.

Only a few counts were recorded for this clonotype. The CDR3 here is CASSLVSGSNEKLFF. In nucleotides, the CDR3 is TGTGCCAGCAGCTTGGTTTCAGGGTCTAATGAAAAACTGTTTTTT. The chain has TRBV7-2 and TRBJ1-4, with D tentatively TRBD1 (5 bases). Trimming stripped 3 bases from V and 3 bases from J, with 11 bases between. This CDR3 is 15 amino acids long. Germline V gene data show CDR1 as SGHTA and CDR2 as FQGNSA.

Remarks on this clonotype: A single base separates this from a much larger clone, so it may be a read error. This chain links TRBV9 with TRBJ2-7; tentatively, D is TRBD2 (6 bases). Germline V gene data show CDR1 as SGDLS and CDR2 as YYNGEE. The V and J ends lost 4 bases and 1 base respectively, with 18 bases between them. The CDR3 consists of 16 residues. The CDR3 DNA is TGTGCCAGCAGCTCACCGACTGGCGGGGCGTCCTACGAGCAGTACTTC. Residues: CASSSPTGGASYEQYF.

This clonotype was recorded a few times. The rearrangement links TRBV18 to TRBJ2-7; unclear D gene. Germline CDR1 reads KGHSH; CDR2 reads LQKENI. The ends were cut back, 5 bases at V and 5 bases at J, with 10 bases in the middle. The CDR3 is 12 residues long. This CDR3 reads CASSSHPHEQYF. The CDR3, as DNA: TGTGCCAGCTCATCCCATCCCCACGAGCAGTACTTC.

This clonotype came up a few times. The gene calls are TRBV7-9 and TRBJ2-7, with D maybe TRBD2 (6 bases). CDR1 and CDR2 from the germline V gene are SEHNR and FQNEAQ (reference sequence). This CDR3 is 16 amino acids long. Between the trimmed V and J ends, which lost 5 bases and 3 bases, there was a span of 20 bases. The CDR3: CASSPPPEVAVYEQYF. CDR3 DNA sequence: TGTGCCAGCAGCCCTCCCCCGGAAGTAGCGGTCTACGAGCAGTACTTC.

This clonotype was seen repeatedly, ten times or more. This CDR3 is CAISEMAEKTYEQYF. The CDR3 nucleotides read TGTGCCATCAGTGAGATGGCGGAAAAAACTTACGAGCAGTACTTC. The rearrangement links TRBV10-3 to TRBJ2-7; D call uncertain. CDR3 size: 15 residues. Germline V CDR1 and CDR2: ENHRY, SYGVKD. Trimming shortened V by 2 bases and J by 4 bases, and 15 bases separated the two germline ends.

This clonotype was detected ten times or more. The chain recombines TRBV4-2 with TRBJ2-1; 10 positions match TRBD2. With V trimmed by 5 bases and J by 6 bases, 7 bases remained unmatched. CDR1 and CDR2 from the germline V gene are LGHNA and YNFKEQ. The CDR3 consists of 15 residues. The CDR3 DNA follows: TGTGCCAGCAGCATAAGCGGGGGGGCCATCAATGAGCAGTTCTTC. Translating gives CASSISGGAINEQFF.

The chain recombines TRBV2 with TRBJ1-1, with 8 bases that match TRBD1. Germline CDR1 SNHLY, CDR2 FYNNEI. The CDR3 has 13 residues. The V and J ends lost 6 bases and 8 bases, in that order; junction bases with no gene match: 8. CDR3 nucleotide sequence: TGTGCCAGCAGCCGAAGGACAGGGAGAGAAGCTTTCTTT. Residues: CASSRRTGREAFF.

The V call is TRBV5-1, the J call TRBJ2-2, with D perhaps TRBD1 or TRBD2 (5 bases each). The CDR3 totals 16 residues. Trimming took off 2 bases at V and 0 bases at J, with 11 bases between the two ends. Germline V gives CDR1 SGHRS, CDR2 YFSETQ. CDR3 sequence (DNA): TGCGCCAGCAGCTTAGGGACGTCTGCGAACACCGGGGAGCTGTTTTTT. It translates to CASSLGTSANTGELFF.

This clonotype was observed at least ten times. V is TRBV29-1 and J is TRBJ2-1; possibly TRBD2 for D (6 bases). The CDR3 spans 13 residues. CDR1 SQVTM and CDR2 ANQGSEA come from the germline V gene. Trimming took off 5 bases at V and 2 bases at J, with 10 bases between the two ends. CDR3 protein: CSVRRETYNEQFF. DNA of the CDR3: TGCAGCGTTCGCCGGGAGACCTACAATGAGCAGTTCTTC.

The rearrangement links TRBV12-3 or TRBV12-4 to TRBJ1-3; D not resolved. The CDR3 consists of 12 residues. V dropped 6 bases and J dropped 4 bases, with 7 bases sitting between them. The CDR3 sequence: CASRSDGNTIYF. CDR3 DNA: TGTGCCAGCAGATCGGACGGAAACACCATATATTTT.

This clonotype was seen a handful of times. This chain joins TRBV3-1 and TRBJ2-5, with D tentatively TRBD1 or TRBD2 (5 bases each). The ends were cut back, 3 bases at V and 7 bases at J, with 15 bases in the middle. CDR1 is LGHDT and CDR2 is YNNKEL in the germline V gene (reference sequence). The CDR3 loop spans 14 amino acids. CDR3 residues: CASSHRDRKWTQYF. The CDR3 coding sequence is TGTGCCAGCAGCCACCGGGACCGCAAGTGGACCCAGTACTTC.

The chain combines TRBV27 with TRBJ2-7, with TRBD1 identical over 8 bases. With V trimmed by 6 bases and J by 5 bases, 9 bases remained unmatched. CDR3 length equals 14 residues. The germline CDR1 and CDR2 sequences are MNHEY and SMNVEV (reference sequence). DNA for the CDR3: TGTGCCAGCAGCTTGGACAGGGATAGGGACGAGCAGTACTTC. Translated: CASSLDRDRDEQYF.

Remarks on this clonotype: One junction end disagrees with the germline gene, perhaps due to a read error. The CDR3 bases are TGTACCAGCAGGACAGTAACTAATTTATCCTACGAGCAGTACTTC. It is translated as CTSRTVTNLSYEQYF. The chain has TRBV2 and TRBJ2-7; perhaps TRBD1 as D (6 bases). The CDR3 contains 15 residues. Germline CDR1 is SNHLY and CDR2 is FYNNEI.

The chain employs TRBV6-6 and TRBJ2-7; 8 nucleotides align to TRBD2. This CDR3 is built from 12 residues. From germline, CDR1 is MNHNY and CDR2 SVGAGI (reference sequence). The trim removed 5 bases at V and 9 bases at J, leaving 6 bases unmatched. CDR3: CASSAGGAGQYF. The CDR3 nucleotides read TGTGCCAGCAGTGCCGGGGGGGCCGGGCAGTACTTC.

This chain uses TRBV18 with TRBJ2-7; possible D gene TRBD1, 5 bases. CDR1 is KGHSH, CDR2 LQKENI, per germline. Trimming shortened V by 3 bases and J by 5 bases, and 14 bases separated the two germline ends. The CDR3 has 14 residues. The CDR3 is CASSPQGGVNEQYF. CDR3 DNA sequence: TGTGCCAGCTCACCCCAGGGTGGGGTCAACGAGCAGTACTTC.

This clonotype was found a few times. This rearrangement joins TRBV20-1 to TRBJ1-5; maybe TRBD1 (5 bases). The V and J ends lost 4 bases and 1 base respectively, with 11 bases between them. CDR1 is DFQATT and CDR2 is SNEGSKA in the germline V gene (reference sequence). The length of the CDR3 is 14 residues. The CDR3 region has the DNA TGCAGTGCTACGCGGGGGAACAGCAATCAGCCCCAGCATTTT. The encoded protein is CSATRGNSNQPQHF.

This sequence joins TRBV5-1 and TRBJ1-1; D is possibly TRBD1 (6 bases). The V gene lost 4 bases and the J gene lost 5 bases, with 9 bases spanning the gap. The germline gives CDR1 SGHRS, CDR2 YFSETQ. This CDR3 contains 12 residues. CDR3 coding DNA: TGCGCCAGCAGCACCCAGGGGACTGAAGCTTTCTTT. This sequence encodes CASSTQGTEAFF.

The J gene is TRBJ1-2, the V gene TRBV28, with D tentatively TRBD1 (6 bases). Between the trimmed V and J ends, which lost 3 bases and 4 bases, there was a span of 12 bases. The germline V gene has CDR1 MDHEN and CDR2 SYDVKM. The length of the CDR3 is 14 residues. CDR3 loop: CASSFRDTAYGYTF. For the CDR3, the DNA is TGTGCCAGCAGTTTCCGGGACACCGCCTATGGCTACACCTTC.

The chain carries TRBV12-3 or TRBV12-4 and TRBJ1-1; possible D gene TRBD1, 5 bases. Trimming took off 6 bases at V and 1 base at J, with 12 bases between the two ends. There are 14 residues in the CDR3. The CDR3 reads CASSWRGRNTEAFF. CDR3 coding DNA: TGTGCCAGCAGCTGGCGGGGGAGGAACACTGAAGCTTTCTTT.

This clonotype was seen repeatedly, ten times or more. The junction does not match germline at one end; this may be a read error. This sequence joins TRBV4-3 and TRBJ2-1, with TRBD2 matching over 7 bases. Germline values: CDR1 LGHNA, CDR2 YSLEER. There are 15 residues in the CDR3. CDR3 sequence (DNA): TGTGCCAGCAGCTTAGGAGCGGGGCCAAACAATGAGCAGTTCTTC. It is translated as CASSLGAGPNNEQFF.

This rearrangement joins TRBV5-4 to TRBJ2-3; tentatively, D is TRBD2 (6 bases). Germline V gives CDR1 SGHNT, CDR2 YYREEE (reference sequence). The CDR3 runs to 14 residues. The V gene lost 4 bases and the J gene lost 0 bases, with 9 bases spanning the gap. The DNA of the CDR3 is TGTGCCAGCAGCCAGGACTATAGCACAGATACGCAGTATTTT. Amino acid sequence: CASSQDYSTDTQYF. The full variable domain, in which reference TRBV5-4 and TRBJ2-3 provide the parts outside the CDR3, is ETGVTQSPTHLIKTRGQQVTLRCSSQSGHNTVSWYQQALGQGPQFIFQYYREEENGRGNFPPRFSGLQFPNYSSELNVNALELDDSALYLCASSQDYSTDTQYFGPGTRLTVL.

A note on this clonotype: One end of the junction is discordant with germline, which a read error may explain. The chain joins TRBV28 to TRBJ2-2, with TRBD2 identical over 9 bases. CDR1 and CDR2 from the germline V gene are MDHEN and SYDVKM. CDR3 size: 15 residues. CDR3 bases: TGTGCCAGCAGTGCGGGGGGGCGGAGAACCGGGAAGCTGTTTTTT. Amino acids: CASSAGGRRTGKLFF.